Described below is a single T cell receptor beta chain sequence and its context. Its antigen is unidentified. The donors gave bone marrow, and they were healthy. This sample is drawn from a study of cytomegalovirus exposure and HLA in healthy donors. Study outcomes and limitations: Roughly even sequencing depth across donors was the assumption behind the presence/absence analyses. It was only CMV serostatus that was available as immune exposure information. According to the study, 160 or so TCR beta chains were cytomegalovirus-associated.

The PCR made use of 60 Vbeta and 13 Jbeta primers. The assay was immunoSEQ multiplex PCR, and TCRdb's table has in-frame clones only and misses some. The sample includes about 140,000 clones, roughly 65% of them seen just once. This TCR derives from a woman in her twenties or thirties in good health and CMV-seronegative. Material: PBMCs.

The CDR3 region is CASSGLLAGGETQYF. CDR3 bases: TGTGCCAGCAGCGGGCTATTAGCGGGGGGAGAGACCCAGTACTTC. The chain carries TRBV9 and TRBJ2-5, with 10 bases matching TRBD2. Germline V CDR1 and CDR2: SGDLS, YYNGEE. With 3 bases clipped from V and 4 bases from J, the junction kept 6 bases outside the gene matches. The CDR3 is 15 residues long.